This entry lists 16 T cell receptor beta chains sequenced from one sample in a study of shared clonotypes between healthy human individuals. Profiling relied on immunoSEQ multiplex PCR, and the TCRdb table lists in-frame clones only, not all of them. The repertoire has fewer than 850,000 clones, about 90% of them found once; the top ten carry 30% to 40%. The sample was memory CD8+ T cells from PBMCs. Subset: CD45RO+ cells pooled with CCR7-negative TemRA cells. Every receptor here comes from a man aged 18 to 29 in good health. Some clones in this sample may be carry-over from other donors' samples.

The genes are TRBV7-9 and TRBJ1-5; TRBD1 might be the D (5 bases). This CDR3 region has 13 residues. V was shortened by 3 bases and J by 10 bases, with 13 bases between the two germline ends. CDR1 is SEHNR, CDR2 FQNEAQ, per germline (reference sequence). The CDR3 bases are TGTGCCAGCAGCTTGCGCCTAGGGGAACCCCAGCATTTT. Amino acid sequence: CASSLRLGEPQHF.

The chain employs TRBV7-8 and TRBJ2-7; TRBD1 agrees at 9 bases. Germline V lookup: CDR1 SGHVS, CDR2 FQNEAQ. With 5 bases clipped from V and 6 bases from J, the junction kept 8 bases outside the gene matches. This CDR3 has 14 amino acids. The CDR3 spells CASSHRDRETEQYF. CDR3 nucleotide sequence: TGTGCCAGCAGCCACCGGGACAGGGAGACCGAGCAGTACTTC.

The chain is built from TRBV30 and TRBJ1-2; 8 bases are shared with TRBD1. This CDR3 is 14 amino acids long. The germline V gene encodes CDR1 GTSNPN and CDR2 SVGIG (reference sequence). The V and J ends lost 5 bases and 4 bases, in that order; junction bases with no gene match: 9. Here the CDR3 reads CAWFSRGTGYGYTF. The DNA of the CDR3 is TGTGCCTGGTTTTCGCGCGGGACAGGCTATGGCTACACCTTC.

The gene calls are TRBV7-3 and TRBJ2-2; 9 nucleotides agree with TRBD1. This CDR3 comprises 16 residues. Germline V gene sequence: CDR1 SGHTA, CDR2 FQGTGA. J gave up 6 bases and V 5 bases, and 10 bases lay outside the gene matches. The CDR3 region has the DNA TGTGCCAGCAGCGGGACAGGGTTGATTGGGTCCGGGGAGCTGTTTTTT. Amino acids: CASSGTGLIGSGELFF.

The chain is built from TRBV4-3 and TRBJ2-7; TRBD2 might be the D (6 bases). The CDR3 spans 14 residues. Germline values: CDR1 LGHNA, CDR2 YSLEER. Trimming stripped 1 base from V and 3 bases from J, with 10 bases between. CDR3 loop: CASSQGDSSYEQYF. The CDR3 coding sequence is TGCGCCAGCAGCCAAGGGGACTCCAGCTACGAGCAGTACTTC.

Regarding this clone: Other DNA sequences within the sample encode an identical CDR3. The genes are TRBV9 and TRBJ1-5, with D hard to call. The CDR3 runs to 13 residues. Germline V gene sequence: CDR1 SGDLS, CDR2 YYNGEE. V was cut by 0 bases and J by 2 bases, with 3 bases left in between. CDR3 nucleotide sequence: TGTGCCAGCAGCGTAGACGGCAATCAGCCCCAGCATTTT. Translated: CASSVDGNQPQHF.

This clone was recorded once. This chain links TRBV29-1 with TRBJ2-7, with 10 bases matching TRBD1. The V and J ends lost 6 bases and 5 bases, in that order; junction bases with no gene match: 10. CDR3 length: 14 amino acids. Per germline, CDR1 SQVTM and CDR2 ANQGSEA. CDR3 in amino acids: CSVRGGQGYNEQYF. The CDR3 nucleotides are TGCAGCGTACGAGGGGGACAGGGGTACAACGAGCAGTACTTC.

Concerning this clone: This specimen includes other DNA sequences encoding the same CDR3. The chain carries TRBV27 and TRBJ2-7; D is uncertain. Germline V gene data show CDR1 as MNHEY and CDR2 as SMNVEV (reference sequence). Trimming removed 3 bases from V and 2 bases from J, with 8 bases in between. The CDR3 has 13 amino acids. This CDR3 reads CASSLGITYEQYF. The DNA for the CDR3 is TGTGCCAGCAGTTTGGGCATTACCTACGAGCAGTACTTC.

The chain links TRBV9 to TRBJ2-1, with D possibly matching TRBD2 (6 bases). The CDR3 extends over 13 amino acids. V was clipped by 2 bases and J by 12 bases, with 15 bases between them. Germline V gene sequence: CDR1 SGDLS, CDR2 YYNGEE. CDR3 residues: CASSVKMTGRQFF. The CDR3 DNA is TGTGCCAGCAGCGTGAAAATGACCGGGAGGCAGTTCTTC.

This chain connects TRBV7-8 to TRBJ1-5; the match to TRBD1 covers 7 bases. Germline values: CDR1 SGHVS, CDR2 FQNEAQ. This CDR3 is 13 amino acids long. V shed 5 bases and J 14 bases; nucleotides not matched to a gene: 12. This chain's CDR3 is CASSQYNRDSKHF. The DNA of the CDR3 is TGTGCCAGCAGCCAATATAACCGGGACAGCAAGCATTTT.

The rearrangement uses TRBV9 and TRBJ2-5, with TRBD2 matching over 12 bases. V dropped 3 bases and J dropped 6; count of bases not matched to a gene: 6. The CDR3 runs 15 residues. Germline V gene data show CDR1 as SGDLS and CDR2 as YYNGEE. CDR3 DNA: TGTGCCAGCAGCGCCGGGACTAGCGGGTTGAAGACCCAGTACTTC. Its translation is CASSAGTSGLKTQYF.

The chain recombines TRBV11-2 with TRBJ2-7; D unclear. V was clipped by 6 bases and J by 6 bases, with 12 bases between them. The length of the CDR3 is 12 residues. CDR1 and CDR2 (germline): SGHAT, FQNNGV. CDR3 coding DNA: TGTGCCAGCAGTTGGAACATGCTCGAGCAGTACTTC. Translated: CASSWNMLEQYF.

V and J are TRBV25-1 and TRBJ2-3; unclear D gene. The CDR3 consists of 12 residues. Trimming stripped 0 bases from V and 4 bases from J, with 2 bases between. The V gene's germline CDR1 is MGHDK and CDR2 SYGVNS. CDR3 region: CASSEYPDTQYF. The CDR3 DNA sequence: TGTGCCAGCAGTGAATACCCAGATACGCAGTATTTT.

This rearrangement joins TRBV14 to TRBJ2-1, with 8 bases fitting TRBD2. Germline V gives CDR1 SGHDN, CDR2 FVKESK. The V segment lost 4 bases and the J segment 4 bases; nucleotides outside the gene matches: 6. The CDR3 has 15 amino acids. This CDR3 is CASSRFSGAYNEQFF. The CDR3 region has the DNA TGTGCCAGCAGCCGATTTAGCGGGGCGTACAATGAGCAGTTCTTC.

The table lists this clone with many counts. This rearrangement joins TRBV11-2 to TRBJ1-1; TRBD1 aligns across 9 bases. Germline lookup yields CDR1 SGHAT and CDR2 FQNNGV. V lost 5 bases and J lost 2; bases outside the gene matches: 6. The CDR3 covers 15 residues. The CDR3 loop is CASSTPGQGNTEAFF. In nucleotides, the CDR3 is TGTGCCAGCAGCACACCGGGACAGGGCAACACTGAAGCTTTCTTT.

The gene calls are TRBV29-1 and TRBJ2-7; possibly TRBD1 for D (6 bases). From germline, CDR1 is SQVTM and CDR2 ANQGSEA. This CDR3 contains 12 residues. V dropped 7 bases and J dropped 4 bases, with 14 bases sitting between them. The CDR3 DNA is TGCAGCGCGCAGGGGCCAAGGTACGAGCAGTACTTC. Its protein product is CSAQGPRYEQYF.